The 16 T cell receptor beta chains in this list originate from one sample, sequenced in a study of Ad26.COV2.S vaccination and SARS-CoV-2 variants. Using immunoSEQ multiplex PCR, the repertoire was profiled, and TCRdb retains in-frame clones only, with some absent. The sample lists approximately 420,000 clones; about 85% were seen once. Treatment indicated: roughly 18 received Ad26.COV2.S at low or high dose, single or two shots; 5 received placebo; per-sample allocation not given. Samples came from day 63 after the first vaccine or placebo injection. Source: peripheral blood, taken in a trial of Ad26.COV2.S vaccine versus placebo. The origin of the receptors is a person between 18 and 65 years old who received the Ad26.COV2.S COVID-19 vaccine or a placebo.

The chain carries TRBV5-1 and TRBJ1-5; D remains unclear. This CDR3 is built from 13 residues. CDR1 is SGHRS and CDR2 is YFSETQ in the germline V gene. The germline V and J ends were trimmed by 4 bases and 8 bases, with 13 bases remaining between them. The CDR3 loop reads CASSRYLQKPQHF. In DNA form, the CDR3 reads TGCGCCAGCAGCCGATACCTCCAGAAGCCCCAGCATTTT.

CDR3 residues: CAWSVMGGPGTQYF. The CDR3, as DNA: TGTGCCTGGAGTGTAATGGGGGGCCCAGGTACGCAGTATTTT. This rearrangement joins TRBV30 to TRBJ2-3; possibly TRBD1 or TRBD2 for D (6 bases each). The germline V and J ends were trimmed by 0 bases and 8 bases, with 15 bases remaining between them. This CDR3 comprises 14 residues. Germline CDR1 is GTSNPN and CDR2 is SVGIG (reference sequence).

This clone has only a few counts. The rearrangement links TRBV5-6 to TRBJ1-2, with D unresolved. This CDR3 has 14 amino acids. V was shortened by 0 bases and J by 5 bases, with 11 bases between the two germline ends. Germline values: CDR1 SGHDT, CDR2 YYEEEE. The CDR3 DNA follows: TGTGCCAGCAGCTTGGCGGCCCTTAGGTATGGCTACACCTTC. It encodes CASSLAALRYGYTF.

CDR3: CASSLVMGVKPGNTIYF. In nucleotides, the CDR3 is TGTGCCAGCAGCTTAGTTATGGGGGTCAAGCCTGGAAACACCATATATTTT. This chain uses TRBV7-7 with TRBJ1-3; possibly TRBD1 for D (5 bases). Germline V CDR1 and CDR2: SSHAT, FNYEAQ (reference sequence). The V gene lost 1 base and the J gene lost 2 bases, with 15 bases spanning the gap. There are 17 residues in the CDR3.

The rearrangement uses TRBV4-2 and TRBJ1-5, with 7 bases aligning to TRBD1. The CDR3 runs 14 residues. The germline V gene encodes CDR1 LGHNA and CDR2 YNFKEQ. V gave up 0 bases and J gave up 7 bases; unmatched junction bases: 3. CDR3 DNA: TGTGCCAGCAGCCAAGATAGACAGGGACAGCCCCAGCATTTT. The encoded protein is CASSQDRQGQPQHF.

The rearrangement joins TRBV4-2 to TRBJ1-4; tentative D call: TRBD1 (5 bases). The V and J ends lost 2 bases and 10 bases respectively, with 11 bases between them. Germline CDR1 reads LGHNA; CDR2 reads YNFKEQ. This CDR3 spans 13 amino acids. This chain's CDR3 is CASSQRGEGKLFF. CDR3 bases: TGTGCCAGCAGCCAAAGAGGGGAGGGAAAACTGTTTTTT.

Here the CDR3 DNA reads TGCGCCAGCAGCCCGGACAACCCTAATGAAAAACTGTTTTTT. This codes for CASSPDNPNEKLFF. This chain connects TRBV5-1 to TRBJ1-4; a weak D match, TRBD1 (5 bases). The CDR3 has 14 residues. Trimming took off 4 bases at V and 3 bases at J, with 10 bases between the two ends. Germline loops: CDR1 SGHRS, CDR2 YFSETQ.

This sequence joins TRBV27 and TRBJ1-6; 9 bases line up with TRBD1. The length of the CDR3 is 16 residues. J gave up 4 bases and V 4 bases, and 5 bases lay outside the gene matches. Germline values: CDR1 MNHEY, CDR2 SMNVEV (reference sequence). The CDR3 DNA reads as TGTGCCAGCAGTTCCGGACAGGGGCTATATAATTCACCCCTCCACTTT. Amino acid sequence: CASSSGQGLYNSPLHF.

The chain recombines TRBV4-2 with TRBJ1-3; a weak D match, TRBD1 (5 bases). The CDR3 covers 15 residues. Germline CDR1 is LGHNA and CDR2 is YNFKEQ. The V gene lost 0 bases and the J gene lost 4 bases, with 10 bases spanning the gap. The CDR3 nucleotides are TGTGCCAGCAGCCAAGATAAGGGGCCGGGAAACACCATATATTTT. Translating it yields CASSQDKGPGNTIYF.

On this clone: Other DNA sequences in the sample encode the same CDR3. This sequence joins TRBV4-1 and TRBJ2-1; 10 bases map to TRBD2. V lost 2 bases and J lost 7; bases outside the gene matches: 5. CDR1 and CDR2 (germline): MGHRA, YSYEKL. CDR3 length: 15 amino acids. The CDR3 is CASSQTSGGGNEQFF. CDR3 coding DNA: TGCGCCAGCAGCCAAACCAGCGGGGGGGGTAATGAGCAGTTCTTC.

This chain joins TRBV3-1 (or the pseudogene TRBV3-2) and TRBJ2-1, with TRBD1 matching over 9 bases. Trimming cost V 1 base and J 6 bases; bases outside gene matches: 1. The CDR3 covers 14 residues. Germline lookup yields CDR1 LGHDT and CDR2 YNNKEL (reference sequence). CDR3 nucleotide sequence: TGTGCCAGCAGCCAAGGGACAGGGGTCAATGAGCAGTTCTTC. Translating gives CASSQGTGVNEQFF.

The chain combines TRBV7-6 with TRBJ2-3; D is uncertain. Germline V gene data show CDR1 as SGHVS and CDR2 as FNYEAQ. The V and J ends lost 1 base and 2 bases respectively, with 10 bases between them. The CDR3 is 15 residues long. The CDR3, as DNA: TGTGCCAGCAGCTTAGTTGGTCAGATCACAGATACGCAGTATTTT. It specifies CASSLVGQITDTQYF.

The genes are TRBV7-2 and TRBJ2-7; TRBD1 is a possible D gene (6 bases). This CDR3 spans 15 amino acids. The germline gives CDR1 SGHTA, CDR2 FQGNSA. The V gene lost 5 bases and the J gene lost 0 bases, with 14 bases spanning the gap. In DNA, the CDR3 is TGTGCCAGCAGCCCTGGGACACCTGACTCCTACGAGCAGTACTTC. Translating gives CASSPGTPDSYEQYF.

V usage is TRBV4-1 and J usage is TRBJ1-3; the match to TRBD1 covers 7 bases. With 4 bases clipped from V and 3 bases from J, the junction kept 6 bases outside the gene matches. Per germline, CDR1 MGHRA and CDR2 YSYEKL. The CDR3 sequence is 15 residues long. In DNA form, the CDR3 reads TGCGCCAGCAGCCGGCAGGGGGTCTATGGAAACACCATATATTTT. It specifies CASSRQGVYGNTIYF.

This clone showed up just once. Within the sample, other DNA sequences also encode this same CDR3. The rearrangement joins TRBV6-5 to TRBJ1-6; D is ambiguous. This CDR3 is 13 amino acids long. Germline V gene lookup returns CDR1 MNHEY and CDR2 SVGAGI. Trimming removed 0 bases at V and 7 bases at J, with 4 bases between. In nucleotides, the CDR3 is TGTGCCAGCAGTTACTCCGGGAATTCACCCCTCCACTTT. Its translation is CASSYSGNSPLHF.

V is TRBV10-1 and J is TRBJ2-3; maybe TRBD1 (6 bases). Trimming removed 6 bases at V and 0 bases at J, with 13 bases between. CDR3 size: 15 residues. The germline V gene has CDR1 WNHNN and CDR2 SYGVQD (reference sequence). The CDR3 protein is CASRADSVSTDTQYF. The CDR3 DNA reads TGCGCCAGCAGAGCGGACAGTGTGAGCACAGATACGCAGTATTTT.